These 15 T cell receptor beta chains came from one sample sequenced in a study of CD8+ T cells in alopecia areata. Sequencing templates came from extracted RNA that was reverse transcribed into cDNA. TCRdb's table, derived via immunoSEQ multiplex PCR, lists solely in-frame clones and lacks some. This table holds around 150,000 clones, roughly 60% found once. The treatment was: oral pan-JAK inhibitor, 5-10 mg twice daily. The source material was CD4+ T cells sorted from blood, sampled at week 24, from a patient treated with tofacitinib. The receptors originated from a human donor with alopecia areata.

This clone showed up just a few times. The V gene is TRBV5-6, the J gene TRBJ2-5; no clear D gene. The closer fit of TRBJ2-7 to the DNA end suggests the J call may be wrong. The CDR3 is made up of 11 amino acids. Germline V lookup: CDR1 SGHDT, CDR2 YYEEEE. The CDR3 DNA is TGTGCCAGCAGCGTAAACTACGAGCAGTACTTC. Protein: CASSVNYEQYF.

The chain employs TRBV4-1 and TRBJ1-4, with D unresolved. V lost 0 bases to trimming and J lost 8 bases, with 16 bases between them. Germline-derived CDR1 and CDR2 are MGHRA and YSYEKL. The CDR3 loop spans 16 amino acids. The CDR3 sequence is CASSQDPRPAGEKLFF. The CDR3 bases are TGCGCCAGCAGCCAAGACCCCCGTCCCGCGGGGGAAAAACTGTTTTTT.

This chain uses TRBV4-1 with TRBJ2-5, with 14 bases aligning to TRBD2. The junction had 6 bases not matched to a gene; V was cut back by 4 bases and J by 2 bases. The CDR3 has 17 residues. Per the germline V gene, CDR1 is MGHRA and CDR2 is YSYEKL. CDR3 sequence reads: CASSLGLAGVRQETQYF. CDR3 coding DNA: TGCGCCAGCAGCCTGGGACTAGCGGGGGTCCGTCAAGAGACCCAGTACTTC.

The CDR3 spells CASSEAPVQGLLYEQYF. The DNA for the CDR3 is TGTGCCAGCAGTGAAGCGCCAGTTCAGGGACTCCTGTACGAGCAGTACTTC. This chain joins TRBV2 and TRBJ2-7; D perhaps matches TRBD2 (6 bases). This CDR3 contains 17 residues. Germline V lookup: CDR1 SNHLY, CDR2 FYNNEI. V was pared by 0 bases and J by 4 bases, with 19 bases between.

The gene calls are TRBV4-1 and TRBJ1-4; D is unclear. Germline values: CDR1 MGHRA, CDR2 YSYEKL. The V gene lost 0 bases and the J gene lost 7 bases, with 18 bases spanning the gap. The CDR3 length is 17 residues. The CDR3: CASSQEAIRARGEKLFF. In DNA form, the CDR3 reads TGCGCCAGCAGCCAAGAGGCCATTCGGGCCCGAGGTGAAAAACTGTTTTTT.

This clone was seen more than once but under ten times. The V and J genes are TRBV6-5 and TRBJ2-5; D is possibly TRBD2 (6 bases). The CDR3 sequence is 13 residues long. Germline V CDR1 and CDR2: MNHEY, SVGAGI. The V end was cut by 5 bases, the J end by 5 bases, with 12 bases between. CDR3 region: CASSASGVETQYF. The CDR3 nucleotides are TGTGCCAGCAGTGCGTCGGGGGTGGAGACCCAGTACTTC.

The chain combines TRBV30 with TRBJ1-1; 7 nucleotides match TRBD1. The CDR3 has 13 amino acids. The trim removed 5 bases at V and 5 bases at J, leaving 8 bases unmatched. Germline V gene data show CDR1 as GTSNPN and CDR2 as SVGIG (reference sequence). The DNA for the CDR3 is TGTGCCTGGTTGAGGAGGGGGCTTACTGAAGCTTTCTTT. Translated: CAWLRRGLTEAFF. Combining the CDR3 with reference TRBV30 and TRBJ1-1 gives the whole variable domain SQTIHQWPATLVQPVGSPLSLECTVEGTSNPNLYWYRQAAGRGLQLLFYSVGIGQISSEVPQNLSASRPQDRQFILSSKKLLLSDSGFYLCAWLRRGLTEAFFGQGTRLTVV.

Of note for this clone: Within the sample, other DNA sequences also encode this same CDR3. The gene calls are TRBV6-1 and TRBJ1-4; TRBD1 matches at 8 bases. Unmatched junction bases numbered 4, after V lost 4 bases and J lost 3 bases. This CDR3 spans 15 amino acids. Germline V gene lookup returns CDR1 MNHNS and CDR2 SASEGT. The DNA for the CDR3 is TGTGCCAGCAGTGGCCAGACAGGGGCTAATGAAAAACTGTTTTTT. Residues: CASSGQTGANEKLFF.

The chain has TRBV29-1 and TRBJ2-7, with TRBD1 matching over 8 bases. CDR1 and CDR2 from the germline V gene are SQVTM and ANQGSEA. J lost 6 bases, V lost 4 bases, and 5 bases had no gene match. The CDR3 loop spans 12 amino acids. CDR3 sequence: CSVGQGATEQYF. Written as DNA, the CDR3 is TGCAGCGTTGGTCAGGGGGCAACCGAGCAGTACTTC.

The chain uses TRBV29-1 and TRBJ1-2; TRBD1 matches at 8 bases. Germline loops: CDR1 SQVTM, CDR2 ANQGSEA. The CDR3 consists of 12 residues. The V gene end was trimmed by 4 bases and the J gene end by 8 bases; junction bases not matched to a gene: 6. The CDR3: CSVARTGQGYTF. The CDR3 DNA reads TGCAGCGTTGCTAGGACAGGGCAAGGCTACACCTTC.

This clone has just one count. This chain joins TRBV30 and TRBJ2-1; 7 bases are shared with TRBD2. This CDR3 comprises 15 residues. V lost 0 bases to trimming and J lost 7 bases; unmatched junction nucleotides: 9. Germline V gene sequence: CDR1 GTSNPN, CDR2 SVGIG (reference sequence). In DNA, the CDR3 is TGTGCCTGGAGTGTACGAAGCGGGGCACGAAATGAGCAGTTCTTC. It encodes CAWSVRSGARNEQFF.

This clone was counted between two and nine times. The V call is TRBV4-2, the J call TRBJ2-7, with 10 bases identical to TRBD2. The junction had 1 base not matched to a gene; V was cut back by 0 bases and J by 2 bases. CDR1 is LGHNA, CDR2 YNFKEQ, per germline. The CDR3 length is 15 residues. CDR3 loop: CASSQELAGPYEQYF. The DNA of the CDR3 is TGTGCCAGCAGCCAAGAACTAGCGGGGCCCTACGAGCAGTACTTC.

This chain connects TRBV2 to TRBJ1-5; TRBD1 might be the D (6 bases). The germline V and J ends were trimmed by 8 bases and 4 bases, with 15 bases remaining between them. The V gene's germline CDR1 is SNHLY and CDR2 FYNNEI. The CDR3 runs to 14 residues. CDR3 nucleotides: TGTGCCAGCCTCCCCGACAGGAGAAATCAGCCCCAGCATTTT. Translating gives CASLPDRRNQPQHF.

The CDR3 bases are TGTGCCAGCAGCCACGGCCCGACTGGCTATGGCTACACCTTC. Amino acid sequence: CASSHGPTGYGYTF. V usage is TRBV7-9 and J usage is TRBJ1-2; D is unresolved. The length of the CDR3 is 14 residues. V lost 5 bases, J lost 4 bases, and 14 bases lay in between. Germline V gene data show CDR1 as SEHNR and CDR2 as FQNEAQ (reference sequence).

The chain employs TRBV29-1 and TRBJ2-7, with TRBD2 as a possible D gene (7 bases). Per germline, CDR1 SQVTM and CDR2 ANQGSEA. This CDR3 region has 12 residues. The CDR3 DNA follows: TGCGCCTCCCGAGGGGGGGCGGGGGAGCAGTACTTC. Translated: CASRGGAGEQYF.